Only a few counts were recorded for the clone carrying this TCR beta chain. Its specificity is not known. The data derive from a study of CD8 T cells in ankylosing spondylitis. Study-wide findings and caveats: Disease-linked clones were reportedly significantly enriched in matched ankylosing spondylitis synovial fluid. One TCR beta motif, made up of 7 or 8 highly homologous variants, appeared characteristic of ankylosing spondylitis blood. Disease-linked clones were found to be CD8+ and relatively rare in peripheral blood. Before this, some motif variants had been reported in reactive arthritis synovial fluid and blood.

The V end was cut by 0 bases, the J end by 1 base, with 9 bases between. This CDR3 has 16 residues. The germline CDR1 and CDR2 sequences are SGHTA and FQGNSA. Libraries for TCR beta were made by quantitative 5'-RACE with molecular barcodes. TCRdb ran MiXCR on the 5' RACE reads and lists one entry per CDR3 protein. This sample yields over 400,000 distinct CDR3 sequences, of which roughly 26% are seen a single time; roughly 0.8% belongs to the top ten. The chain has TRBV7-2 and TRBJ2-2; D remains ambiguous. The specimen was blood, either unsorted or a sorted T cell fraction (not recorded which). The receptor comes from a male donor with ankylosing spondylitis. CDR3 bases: TGTGCCAGCAGCTTAGCGGCCAAAAGGAACACCGGGGAGCTGTTTTTT. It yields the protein CASSLAAKRNTGELFF.